The T cell receptor beta chain described here comes from a study of T cell repertoires in cytomegalovirus infection. Study overall: From public TCR beta signatures came an indication of both CMV infection and matching HLA type. Findings and limits, study-wide: The study identified carriers of CMV plus the relevant HLA from cumulative public TCR beta family frequency. It was HLA-C-restricted CMV-specific TCR beta clonotypes that dominated the response ex vivo.

TCRdb analysed the reads with MiXCR anew, one entry per CDR3 protein. Among about 230,000 distinct CDR3 sequences, 22% were seen once, and the ten largest hold around a sixth. Note on this clonotype: Its antigen is undetermined.

Sequencing was performed on CD8+ T cells from PBMCs. The receptor was isolated from a human donor in good health (CMV status not recorded). Some clones in this sample may be carry-over from other donors' samples.

Written as DNA, the CDR3 is TGTGCCAGCAGCTTACAAGCGGGGCTCTACGAGCAGTACTTC. As protein: CASSLQAGLYEQYF. The chain has TRBV11-2 and TRBJ2-7; 7 nucleotides agree with TRBD2. Germline V gene lookup returns CDR1 SGHAT and CDR2 FQNNGV. V lost 2 bases and J lost 3; bases outside the gene matches: 4. The CDR3 runs to 14 residues.